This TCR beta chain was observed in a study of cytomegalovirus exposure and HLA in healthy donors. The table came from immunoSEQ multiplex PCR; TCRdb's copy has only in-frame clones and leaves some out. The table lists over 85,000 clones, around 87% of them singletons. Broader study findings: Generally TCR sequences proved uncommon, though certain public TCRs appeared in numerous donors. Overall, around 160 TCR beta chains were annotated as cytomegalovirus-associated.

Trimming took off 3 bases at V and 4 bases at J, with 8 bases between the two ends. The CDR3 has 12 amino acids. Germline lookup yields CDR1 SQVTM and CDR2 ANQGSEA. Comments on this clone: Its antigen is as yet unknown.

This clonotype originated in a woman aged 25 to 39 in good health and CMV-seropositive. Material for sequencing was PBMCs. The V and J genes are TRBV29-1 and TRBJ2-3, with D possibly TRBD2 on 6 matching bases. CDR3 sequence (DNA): TGCAGCGTTGAGGAGGGTCCAGATACGCAGTATTTT. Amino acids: CSVEEGPDTQYF.